The rows below give T cell receptor beta chains drawn from one sample of a study of blood T cell repertoires in COVID-19. Repertoires were generated with immunoSEQ multiplex PCR, while TCRdb's copy carries only in-frame clones and drops some. Of tens of thousands of clones in the sample, around four fifths were seen once. Sequencing was performed on peripheral blood. Receptors were obtained from a man between 45 and 60 years old with acute or convalescent COVID-19. The CDR3 runs from the conserved cysteine through the conserved F or W. The D gene is left open where the match is weak. Clone size is not always given. Where it is, it says once, few, many or a class for expanded clones.

v_call: TRBV30; d_call: .; clone_size: .; j_call: TRBJ1-5; cdr3_nt: TGTGCCTGGAGTGGTTCGGTAGGGGCCTCGAATCAGCCCCAGCATTTT; cdr3_aa: CAWSGSVGASNQPQHF
v_call: TRBV5-4; d_call: TRBD2; clone_size: .; j_call: TRBJ2-3; cdr3_nt: TGTGCCAGCAGCCCAACTAGCGGGAGGACAGATACGCAGTATTTT; cdr3_aa: CASSPTSGRTDTQYF
v_call: TRBV3-1/TRBV3-2; d_call: .; clone_size: .; j_call: TRBJ1-3; cdr3_nt: TGTGCCAGCAGCCAGGGGACAAACTCTGGAAACACCATATATTTT; cdr3_aa: CASSQGTNSGNTIYF
v_call: TRBV6-5; d_call: TRBD1; clone_size: .; j_call: TRBJ1-1; cdr3_nt: TGTGCCACCACGACAGGGGGCACTGAAGCTTTCTTT; cdr3_aa: CATTTGGTEAFF
v_call: TRBV30; d_call: TRBD1; clone_size: .; j_call: TRBJ2-5; cdr3_nt: TGTGCCTGGAACAGGGGGCAAGAGACCCAGTACTTC; cdr3_aa: CAWNRGQETQYF
v_call: TRBV11-2; d_call: TRBD2; clone_size: .; j_call: TRBJ2-5; cdr3_nt: TGTGCCAGCAGCTTAGAGGGACTAGCGGTCCTAGAGACCCAGTACTTC; cdr3_aa: CASSLEGLAVLETQYF
v_call: TRBV10-3; d_call: .; clone_size: .; j_call: TRBJ1-6; cdr3_nt: TGTGCCATCAGTGAGGTGGAGAATGAGGCCCTCCACTTT; cdr3_aa: CAISEVENEALHF
v_call: TRBV5-8; d_call: .; clone_size: .; j_call: TRBJ2-3; cdr3_nt: TGTGCCAGCAGCTTGGGAGAGCCCACAGATACGCAGTATTTT; cdr3_aa: CASSLGEPTDTQYF
v_call: TRBV28; d_call: TRBD1; clone_size: .; j_call: TRBJ1-4; cdr3_nt: TGTGCCAGCAGTTCCCCGACAGGGGGCGGAGAAAAACTGTTTTTT; cdr3_aa: CASSSPTGGGEKLFF
v_call: TRBV10-1; d_call: .; clone_size: few; j_call: TRBJ2-3; cdr3_nt: TGCGCCAGCAGCAACGGACAGATCTCAGATACGCAGTATTTT; cdr3_aa: CASSNGQISDTQYF
v_call: TRBV6-5; d_call: .; clone_size: .; j_call: TRBJ1-1; cdr3_nt: TGTGCCAGCAGTTACGCTGTGGGGGCGGGTACTGAAGCTTTCTTT; cdr3_aa: CASSYAVGAGTEAFF
v_call: TRBV6-5; d_call: .; clone_size: .; j_call: TRBJ2-7; cdr3_nt: TGTGCCAGCAGTCATACTAGGGTACCCTACGAGCAGTACTTC; cdr3_aa: CASSHTRVPYEQYF
v_call: TRBV6-5; d_call: TRBD2; clone_size: .; j_call: TRBJ2-1; cdr3_nt: TGTGCCAGCAGTTCCACCCTAGCGGGGAGCCACAATGAGCAGTTCTTC; cdr3_aa: CASSSTLAGSHNEQFF
v_call: TRBV25-1; d_call: .; clone_size: few; j_call: TRBJ2-1; cdr3_nt: TGTGCCAGCAGGGGCCTGGGCTACTACAATGAGCAGTTCTTC; cdr3_aa: CASRGLGYYNEQFF
v_call: TRBV3-1/TRBV3-2; d_call: .; clone_size: .; j_call: TRBJ2-7; cdr3_nt: TGTGCCAGCAGCCAGCAGGTGGGCGAGCAGTACTTC; cdr3_aa: CASSQQVGEQYF
v_call: TRBV10-1; d_call: .; clone_size: .; j_call: TRBJ2-3; cdr3_nt: TGCGCCAGCAGTCCGCATAACCGGGATACGCAGTATTTT; cdr3_aa: CASSPHNRDTQYF
v_call: TRBV30; d_call: TRBD1; clone_size: .; j_call: TRBJ1-6; cdr3_nt: TGTGCCTGGGGGGGACAGGCGAATTCACCCCTCCACTTT; cdr3_aa: CAWGGQANSPLHF
v_call: TRBV10-3; d_call: .; clone_size: .; j_call: TRBJ2-5; cdr3_nt: TGTGCCATCAGTGGGGCAACTGGGGAGACCCAGTACTTC; cdr3_aa: CAISGATGETQYF
v_call: TRBV5-4; d_call: .; clone_size: .; j_call: TRBJ1-1; cdr3_nt: TGTGCCAGCAGCTTGGATCCGGGGGTGAACACTGAAGCTTTCTTT; cdr3_aa: CASSLDPGVNTEAFF
v_call: TRBV7-6; d_call: .; clone_size: .; j_call: TRBJ1-4; cdr3_nt: TGTGCCAGCAGCTTAGCGGCAGGGTCAACTAATGAAAAACTGTTTTTT; cdr3_aa: CASSLAAGSTNEKLFF
v_call: TRBV28; d_call: .; clone_size: .; j_call: TRBJ1-5; cdr3_nt: TGTGCCAGCAGGCCAACAGGTAACCATCAGCCCCAGCATTTT; cdr3_aa: CASRPTGNHQPQHF
v_call: TRBV6-6; d_call: .; clone_size: once; j_call: TRBJ1-6; cdr3_nt: TGTGCCAGCAGTTCCCAGGGTTCACCCCTCCACTTT; cdr3_aa: CASSSQGSPLHF
v_call: TRBV28; d_call: .; clone_size: .; j_call: TRBJ1-4; cdr3_nt: TGTGCCAGCAGTTTTCCGCTACCTGGGAGTGAAAAACTGTTTTTT; cdr3_aa: CASSFPLPGSEKLFF
v_call: TRBV2; d_call: .; clone_size: .; j_call: TRBJ1-6; cdr3_nt: TGTGCCAGCAGTCCCCAGGGCGTTAAGGGTTCACCCCTCCACTTT; cdr3_aa: CASSPQGVKGSPLHF
v_call: TRBV24-1; d_call: .; clone_size: once; j_call: TRBJ2-1; cdr3_nt: TGTGCCACCAGTGATCCGCGGTCCCTAGGCGGCAATGAGCAGTTCTTC; cdr3_aa: CATSDPRSLGGNEQFF
v_call: TRBV5-4; d_call: TRBD1; clone_size: .; j_call: TRBJ2-7; cdr3_nt: TGTGCCAGCAGCTTGAAGCTCGGACAGGGGTGGTCGGAGCAGTACTTC; cdr3_aa: CASSLKLGQGWSEQYF
v_call: TRBV10-1; d_call: .; clone_size: .; j_call: TRBJ1-1; cdr3_nt: TGCGCCAGCAGTGAGTCCGGCAGGGTACGAGCTTTCTTT; cdr3_aa: CASSESGRVRAFF
v_call: TRBV27; d_call: .; clone_size: .; j_call: TRBJ2-2; cdr3_nt: TGTGCCAGCAGTTTAATCGGGGGTAAAACGAACACCGGGGAGCTGTTTTTT; cdr3_aa: CASSLIGGKTNTGELFF
v_call: TRBV20-1; d_call: TRBD2; clone_size: .; j_call: TRBJ2-5; cdr3_nt: TGCAGTGCTAGTTTTAGCGGGGGTACCCAAGAGACCCAGTACTTC; cdr3_aa: CSASFSGGTQETQYF
v_call: TRBV7-2; d_call: .; clone_size: .; j_call: TRBJ1-5; cdr3_nt: TGTGCCAGCAGCTTAGTAGCGGTGAATAGCAATCAGCCCCAGCATTTT; cdr3_aa: CASSLVAVNSNQPQHF
v_call: TRBV11-2; d_call: .; clone_size: .; j_call: TRBJ2-5; cdr3_nt: TGTGCCAGCAGCTCAGGGGAAGTACCAGAGACCCAGTACTTC; cdr3_aa: CASSSGEVPETQYF
v_call: TRBV7-2; d_call: .; clone_size: once; j_call: TRBJ2-7; cdr3_nt: TGTGCCAGCAGCATCACGACACTGTCCTACGAGCAGTACTTC; cdr3_aa: CASSITTLSYEQYF
v_call: TRBV6-2/TRBV6-3; d_call: .; clone_size: .; j_call: TRBJ1-1; cdr3_nt: TGTGCCAGCAGTTTCCCCAAAACAGGGAACACTGAAGCTTTCTTT; cdr3_aa: CASSFPKTGNTEAFF
v_call: TRBV2; d_call: TRBD1; clone_size: .; j_call: TRBJ1-2; cdr3_nt: TGTGCCAGCAGTGCGGAAGGACAGGGGACCTATGGCTACACCTTC; cdr3_aa: CASSAEGQGTYGYTF
v_call: TRBV16; d_call: TRBD1; clone_size: .; j_call: TRBJ1-5; cdr3_nt: TGTGCCAGCAGCCGGACAGGAGATAGCAATCAGCCCCAGCATTTT; cdr3_aa: CASSRTGDSNQPQHF
v_call: TRBV28; d_call: .; clone_size: .; j_call: TRBJ2-7; cdr3_nt: TGTGCCAGCAGTTTGGAGTTGGGCTCCTACGAGCAGTACTTC; cdr3_aa: CASSLELGSYEQYF
v_call: TRBV5-4; d_call: .; clone_size: .; j_call: TRBJ2-1; cdr3_nt: TGTGCCAGCAGCTTCTTCAATGAGCAGTTCTTC; cdr3_aa: CASSFFNEQFF
v_call: TRBV12-3/TRBV12-4; d_call: TRBD1; clone_size: .; j_call: TRBJ1-2; cdr3_nt: TGTGCCAGCAGAAGGACAGGGGACTATGGCTACACCTTC; cdr3_aa: CASRRTGDYGYTF
v_call: TRBV6-2/TRBV6-3; d_call: .; clone_size: .; j_call: TRBJ2-7; cdr3_nt: TGTGCCAGCAGTCAACCTACAGGGACCTACGAGCAGTACTTC; cdr3_aa: CASSQPTGTYEQYF
v_call: TRBV5-1; d_call: .; clone_size: .; j_call: TRBJ2-5; cdr3_nt: TGCGCCAGCAGCTTGGTAGCCGGCGAGACCCAGTACTTC; cdr3_aa: CASSLVAGETQYF
v_call: TRBV6-4; d_call: .; clone_size: .; j_call: TRBJ2-7; cdr3_nt: TGTGCCAGCAGAACTAACCTACGGGACTCTTCCCCCGGATTC; cdr3_aa: CASRTNLRDSSPGF
v_call: TRBV4-1; d_call: TRBD1; clone_size: .; j_call: TRBJ2-1; cdr3_nt: TGCGCCAGCAGCCAAGAGGGGGTCTCGGGACAGTCCTACAATGAGCAGTTCTTC; cdr3_aa: CASSQEGVSGQSYNEQFF
v_call: TRBV9; d_call: TRBD1; clone_size: .; j_call: TRBJ1-2; cdr3_nt: TGTGCCAGCAGCGTAGATTGGACAGGGTCTATAAATGGCTACACCTTC; cdr3_aa: CASSVDWTGSINGYTF
v_call: TRBV6-2/TRBV6-3; d_call: .; clone_size: .; j_call: TRBJ1-2; cdr3_nt: TGTGCCAGCAGTTCCGGGGATGGCTACACCTTC; cdr3_aa: CASSSGDGYTF
v_call: TRBV29-1; d_call: .; clone_size: .; j_call: TRBJ2-5; cdr3_nt: TGCAGCGTTGAAGACTGGCAGGGAGGAGAGACCCAGTACTTC; cdr3_aa: CSVEDWQGGETQYF
v_call: TRBV18; d_call: .; clone_size: few; j_call: TRBJ2-7; cdr3_nt: TGTGCCAGCTCACCCGACAGCACCTACGAGCAGTACTTC; cdr3_aa: CASSPDSTYEQYF
v_call: TRBV7-9; d_call: TRBD2; clone_size: few; j_call: TRBJ2-1; cdr3_nt: TGTGCCAGCAGCTTTGACAGTACTAGCGGGAAGATTGTGCACAATGAGCAGTTCTTC; cdr3_aa: CASSFDSTSGKIVHNEQFF
v_call: TRBV7-2; d_call: .; clone_size: .; j_call: TRBJ2-7; cdr3_nt: TGTGCCAGCAGCTTGGGGGGGCGCCCCTACGAGCAGTACTTC; cdr3_aa: CASSLGGRPYEQYF
v_call: TRBV30; d_call: .; clone_size: .; j_call: TRBJ2-3; cdr3_nt: TGTGCCTGGGGGGGAGGATGGGGCAGGGTGAAAATCACAGATACGCAGTATTTT; cdr3_aa: CAWGGGWGRVKITDTQYF
v_call: TRBV28; d_call: .; clone_size: .; j_call: TRBJ2-5; cdr3_nt: TGTGCCACCGTCGACAGCAAACAAGAGACCCAGTACTTC; cdr3_aa: CATVDSKQETQYF
v_call: TRBV5-1; d_call: TRBD1; clone_size: .; j_call: TRBJ1-6; cdr3_nt: TGCGCCAGCAGCTTACTGACAGGGGAAAGGAATTCACCCCTCCACTTT; cdr3_aa: CASSLLTGERNSPLHF
v_call: TRBV3-1/TRBV3-2; d_call: .; clone_size: .; j_call: TRBJ2-7; cdr3_nt: TGTGCCAGCAGCCAAGGATCGGCGGGTTCCTACGAGCAGTACTTC; cdr3_aa: CASSQGSAGSYEQYF